The following is a T cell receptor (beta chain) sequence with its context. Its antigen is still unknown. This record comes from a study of shared clonotypes between healthy human individuals. Overall study findings and caveats: Sharing across four donors was highest in naive CD4 (around 5%) and lowest in memory CD8 (0.4%). Among donors, the sharing of clonotypes was expected to be influenced by sequencing depth.

Germline CDR1 MDHEN, CDR2 SYDVKM. V gave up 3 bases and J gave up 4 bases, with 6 bases separating them. The CDR3 is 12 residues long. Sorted-subset replicate PCR reactions were performed with about 200 ng DNA, corresponding to tens of thousands of T cell genomes. Sequencing used immunoSEQ multiplex PCR; TCRdb keeps in-frame clones, though not all of them. The sample holds roughly 400,000 clones, about 96% seen once. Material for sequencing was memory CD8+ T cells sorted from blood. Subset of the sample: CD45RO+ cells pooled with CCR7-negative TemRA cells. The chain is built from TRBV28 and TRBJ1-2, with D uncertain. This sequence originates from a man under 40 in good health. CDR3 nucleotides: TGTGCCAGCAGTTTCGTCCGCTATGGCTACACCTTC. This sequence encodes CASSFVRYGYTF.